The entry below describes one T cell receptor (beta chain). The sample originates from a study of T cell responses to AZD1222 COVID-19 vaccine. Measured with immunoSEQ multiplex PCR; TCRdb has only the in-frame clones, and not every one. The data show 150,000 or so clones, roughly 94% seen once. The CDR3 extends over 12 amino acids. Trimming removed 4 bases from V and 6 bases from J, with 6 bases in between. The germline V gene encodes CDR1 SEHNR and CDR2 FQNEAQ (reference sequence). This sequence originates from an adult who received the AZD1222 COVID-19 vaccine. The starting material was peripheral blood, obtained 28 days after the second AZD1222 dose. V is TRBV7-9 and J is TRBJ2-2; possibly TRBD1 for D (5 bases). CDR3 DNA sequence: TGTGCCAGCAGCTCCAGGGCCGGGGAGCTGTTTTTT. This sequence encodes CASSSRAGELFF.